This entry lists 11 T cell receptor beta chains sequenced from one sample in a study of identical twins. TCRdb independently ran MiXCR on the 5' RACE reads; one entry per CDR3 protein. The sample carries around 530,000 distinct CDR3 sequences, 13% to 15% recorded once. This sample was also put to use in a study of yellow fever vaccine responses in identical twins.

Material for sequencing was CD4+ T cells sorted from blood. These receptors were collected from a woman aged 18-35 years in good health.

Only a few counts were recorded for this clonotype. The rearrangement uses TRBV20-1 and TRBJ2-7; TRBD1 might be the D (6 bases). This CDR3 region has 12 residues. From germline, CDR1 is DFQATT and CDR2 SNEGSKA (reference sequence). V lost 2 bases to trimming and J lost 2 bases, with 7 bases between them. In DNA form, the CDR3 reads TGCAGTGCTAGAAGGGACACCTACGAGCAGTACTTC. Its translation: CSARRDTYEQYF.

This clonotype has ten or more counts. V is TRBV12-3 or TRBV12-4 and J is TRBJ2-2; D gene ambiguous. The CDR3 extends over 15 amino acids. Trimming pared 5 bases from V and 5 bases from J, leaving 15 bases between. CDR3: CASSAQTTVTGELFF. The DNA for the CDR3 is TGTGCCAGCAGTGCTCAAACCACAGTAACCGGGGAGCTGTTTTTT.

In this sample, this clonotype turned up a few times. J is TRBJ2-2 and V is TRBV5-1, with TRBD1 matching 10 bases. CDR1 SGHRS and CDR2 YFSETQ come from the germline V gene. J was trimmed by 6 bases and V by 4 bases; bases with no gene match: 6. The CDR3 is 15 residues long. The DNA for the CDR3 is TGCGCCAGCAGCAAGGGACAGGGGTTCGCCGGGGAGCTGTTTTTT. Its protein product is CASSKGQGFAGELFF.

This chain joins TRBV12-3 or TRBV12-4 and TRBJ2-2, with D perhaps matching TRBD2 (6 bases). Trimming removed 3 bases from V and 7 bases from J, with 12 bases in between. The CDR3 runs 14 residues. CDR3 coding DNA: TGTGCCAGCAGTTTGGGACTGGGCTACGGGGAGCTGTTTTTT. Translated: CASSLGLGYGELFF.

In its sample, this clonotype was seen a few times. The CDR3: CASSLQGQGNTEAFF. CDR3 nucleotides: TGTGCCAGCAGCCTACAGGGACAGGGGAACACTGAAGCTTTCTTT. The V and J genes are TRBV4-2 and TRBJ1-1; 9 positions match TRBD1. The CDR3 is 15 residues long. Germline V gene lookup returns CDR1 LGHNA and CDR2 YNFKEQ. V lost 4 bases, J lost 1 base, and 4 bases stayed unmatched.

In this sample, this clonotype turned up a few times. The chain couples TRBV12-3 or TRBV12-4 to TRBJ1-5, with 7 bases matching TRBD1. This CDR3 is 14 amino acids long. V lost 6 bases and J lost 6; bases outside the gene matches: 8. The CDR3 DNA is TGTGCCAGCAGCGTGACAGGGTGGACTCAGCCCCAGCATTTT. The encoded protein is CASSVTGWTQPQHF.

This clonotype has more than one count but fewer than ten. This chain links TRBV12-3 or TRBV12-4 with TRBJ1-5, with a weak D call TRBD1 (6 bases). V lost 3 bases, J lost 5 bases, and 11 bases lay in between. The length of the CDR3 is 14 residues. The CDR3 bases are TGTGCCAGCAGTTTCGGGGGGGGCCATCAGCCCCAGCATTTT. This encodes CASSFGGGHQPQHF.

V usage is TRBV20-1 and J usage is TRBJ2-3; 7 nucleotides agree with TRBD2. The J segment lost 2 bases and the V segment lost 3 bases, leaving 5 bases of the junction unmatched. CDR3 size: 14 residues. Germline V gene data show CDR1 as DFQATT and CDR2 as SNEGSKA (reference sequence). CDR3 nucleotide sequence: TGCAGTGCTAGGGGGACTATCGCCACAGATACGCAGTATTTT. Translation: CSARGTIATDTQYF.

This clonotype was observed a few times. The chain carries TRBV29-1 and TRBJ1-5, with 10 bases fitting TRBD1. The germline V gene encodes CDR1 SQVTM and CDR2 ANQGSEA. J was trimmed by 3 bases and V by 5 bases; bases with no gene match: 4. This CDR3 is 14 amino acids long. CDR3 coding DNA: TGCAGCGTTTTGACAGGGGGCTTCAATCAGCCCCAGCATTTT. Translated: CSVLTGGFNQPQHF.

This clonotype was recorded a few times. This sequence joins TRBV7-9 and TRBJ1-2; D gene unclear. The ends were cut back, 1 base at V and 2 bases at J, with 8 bases in the middle. There are 14 residues in the CDR3. The germline V gene encodes CDR1 SEHNR and CDR2 FQNEAQ (reference sequence). The CDR3 nucleotides read TGTGCCAGCAGCTTAGGGTTGGGGAACTATGGCTACACCTTC. Translation: CASSLGLGNYGYTF.

V gene TRBV7-9 combines with J gene TRBJ2-3; D gene ambiguous. CDR1 and CDR2 (germline): SEHNR, FQNEAQ (reference sequence). V was shortened by 1 base and J by 2 bases, with 10 bases between the two germline ends. This CDR3 contains 15 residues. Here the CDR3 reads CASSLERAHTDTQYF. DNA for the CDR3: TGTGCCAGCAGCTTAGAGAGAGCGCACACAGATACGCAGTATTTT.